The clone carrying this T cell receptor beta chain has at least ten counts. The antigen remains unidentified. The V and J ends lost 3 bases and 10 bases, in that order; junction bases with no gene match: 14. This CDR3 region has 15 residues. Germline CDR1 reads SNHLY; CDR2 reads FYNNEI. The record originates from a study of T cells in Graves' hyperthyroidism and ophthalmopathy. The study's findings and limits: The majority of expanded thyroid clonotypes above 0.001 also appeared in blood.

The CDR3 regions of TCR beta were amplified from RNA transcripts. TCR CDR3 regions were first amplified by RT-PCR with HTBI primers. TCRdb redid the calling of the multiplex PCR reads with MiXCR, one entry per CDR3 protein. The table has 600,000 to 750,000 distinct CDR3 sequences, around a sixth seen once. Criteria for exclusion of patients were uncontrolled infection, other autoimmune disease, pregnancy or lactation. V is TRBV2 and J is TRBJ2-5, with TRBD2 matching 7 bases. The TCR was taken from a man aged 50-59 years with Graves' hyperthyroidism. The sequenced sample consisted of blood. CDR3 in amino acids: CASSDRGAGLGVQYF. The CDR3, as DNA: TGTGCCAGCAGTGACCGGGGAGCGGGACTGGGTGTCCAGTACTTC.